This record concerns one TCR beta chain sequence. What it binds is unknown. The record originates from a study of PD-1 blockade in classical Hodgkin lymphoma. Study-level points and caveats: Sources of repertoire differences remain undefined, possibly disease activity or prior therapy. Relative to healthy donors, newly diagnosed patients reportedly had lower baseline TCR diversity, which was reported as lower still in relapsed/refractory patients.

Using immunoSEQ multiplex PCR, the repertoire was profiled, and TCRdb retains in-frame clones only, with some absent. The data contain some 10,000 clones, about nine tenths of them singletons. Time point of the sample: newly diagnosed, previously untreated cHL patient sample. Through magnetic negative selection, CD8+ T cells were separated from PBMCs that had been thawed. Comparison samples consisted of PBMCs from newly diagnosed, untreated classical Hodgkin lymphoma. Germline V CDR1 and CDR2: MNHEY, SMNVEV (reference sequence). The J segment lost 2 bases and the V segment lost 3 bases, leaving 7 bases of the junction unmatched. The CDR3 has 16 residues.

The chain links TRBV27 to TRBJ1-2; 9 bases align to TRBD1. The source is a human donor with classical Hodgkin lymphoma. Source material: CD8+ T cells from blood. CDR3 in DNA: TGTGCCAGCAGTTTGACCTGGGACAGGGCGAACTATGGCTACACCTTC. It translates to CASSLTWDRANYGYTF.